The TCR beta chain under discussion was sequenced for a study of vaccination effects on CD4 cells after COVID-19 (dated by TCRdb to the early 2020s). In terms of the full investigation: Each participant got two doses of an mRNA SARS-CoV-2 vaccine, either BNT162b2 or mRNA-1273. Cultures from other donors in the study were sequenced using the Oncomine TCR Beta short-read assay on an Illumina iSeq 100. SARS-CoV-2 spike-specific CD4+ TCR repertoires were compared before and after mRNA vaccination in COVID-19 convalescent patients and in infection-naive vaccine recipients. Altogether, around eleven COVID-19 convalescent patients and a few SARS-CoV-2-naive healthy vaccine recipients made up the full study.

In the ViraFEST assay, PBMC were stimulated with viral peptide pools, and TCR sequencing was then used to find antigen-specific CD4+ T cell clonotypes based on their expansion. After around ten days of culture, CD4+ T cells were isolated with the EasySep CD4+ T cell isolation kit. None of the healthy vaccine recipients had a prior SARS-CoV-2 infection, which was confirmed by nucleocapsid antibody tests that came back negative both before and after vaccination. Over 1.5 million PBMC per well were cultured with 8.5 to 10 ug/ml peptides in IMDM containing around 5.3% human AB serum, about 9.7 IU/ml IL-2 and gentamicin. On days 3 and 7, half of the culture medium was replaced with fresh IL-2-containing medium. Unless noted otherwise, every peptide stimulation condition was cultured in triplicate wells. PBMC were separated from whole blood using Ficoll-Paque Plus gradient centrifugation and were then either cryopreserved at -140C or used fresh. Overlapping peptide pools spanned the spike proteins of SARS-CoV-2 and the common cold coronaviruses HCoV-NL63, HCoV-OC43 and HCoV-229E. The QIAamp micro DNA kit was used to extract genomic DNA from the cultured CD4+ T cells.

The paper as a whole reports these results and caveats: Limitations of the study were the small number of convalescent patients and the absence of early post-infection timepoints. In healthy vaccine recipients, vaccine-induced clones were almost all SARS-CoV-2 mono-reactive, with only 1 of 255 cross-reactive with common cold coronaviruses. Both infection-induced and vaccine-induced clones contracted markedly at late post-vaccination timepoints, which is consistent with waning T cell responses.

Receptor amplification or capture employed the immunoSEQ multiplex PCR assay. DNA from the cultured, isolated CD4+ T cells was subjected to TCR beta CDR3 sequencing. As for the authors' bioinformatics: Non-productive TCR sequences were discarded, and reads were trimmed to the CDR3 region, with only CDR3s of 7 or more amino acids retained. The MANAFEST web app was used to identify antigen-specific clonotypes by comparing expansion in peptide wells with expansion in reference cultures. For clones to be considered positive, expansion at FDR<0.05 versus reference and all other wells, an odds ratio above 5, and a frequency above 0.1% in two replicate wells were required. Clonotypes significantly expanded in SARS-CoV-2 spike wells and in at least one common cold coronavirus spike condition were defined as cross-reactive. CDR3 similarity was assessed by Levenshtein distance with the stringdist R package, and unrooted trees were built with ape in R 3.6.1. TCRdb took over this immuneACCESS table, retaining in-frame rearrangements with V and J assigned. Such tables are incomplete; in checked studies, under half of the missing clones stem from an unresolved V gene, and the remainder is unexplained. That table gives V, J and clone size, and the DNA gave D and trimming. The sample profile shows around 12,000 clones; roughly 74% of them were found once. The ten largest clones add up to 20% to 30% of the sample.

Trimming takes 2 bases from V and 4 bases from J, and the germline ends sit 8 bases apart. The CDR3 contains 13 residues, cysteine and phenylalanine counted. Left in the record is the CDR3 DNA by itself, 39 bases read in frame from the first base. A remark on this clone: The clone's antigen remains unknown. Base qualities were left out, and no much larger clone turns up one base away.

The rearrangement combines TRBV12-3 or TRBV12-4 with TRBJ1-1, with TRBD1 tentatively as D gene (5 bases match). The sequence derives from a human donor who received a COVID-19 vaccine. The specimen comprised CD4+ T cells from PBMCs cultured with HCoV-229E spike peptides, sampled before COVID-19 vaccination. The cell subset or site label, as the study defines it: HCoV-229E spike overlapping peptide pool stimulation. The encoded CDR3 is CASSLWGGTEAFF. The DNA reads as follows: TGTGCCAGCAGTTTATGGGGGGGCACTGAAGCTTTCTTT.